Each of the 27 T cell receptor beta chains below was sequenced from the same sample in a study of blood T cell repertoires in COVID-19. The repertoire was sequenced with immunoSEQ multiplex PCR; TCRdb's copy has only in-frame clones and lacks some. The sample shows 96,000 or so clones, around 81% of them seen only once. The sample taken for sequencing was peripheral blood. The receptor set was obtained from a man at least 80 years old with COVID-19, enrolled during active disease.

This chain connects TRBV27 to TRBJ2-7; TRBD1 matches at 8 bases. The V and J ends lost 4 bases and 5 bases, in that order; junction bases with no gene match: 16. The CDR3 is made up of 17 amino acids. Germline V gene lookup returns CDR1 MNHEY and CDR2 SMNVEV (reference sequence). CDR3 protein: CASSSDRVSLRPNEQYF. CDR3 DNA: TGTGCCAGCAGTTCGGACAGGGTAAGCCTTCGCCCGAACGAGCAGTACTTC.

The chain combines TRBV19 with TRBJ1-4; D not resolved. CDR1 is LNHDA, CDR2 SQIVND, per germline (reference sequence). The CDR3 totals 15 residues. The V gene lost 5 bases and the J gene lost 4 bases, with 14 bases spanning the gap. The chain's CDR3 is CASSPTRTYNEKLFF. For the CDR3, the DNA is TGTGCCAGTAGTCCCACTAGGACCTATAATGAAAAACTGTTTTTT.

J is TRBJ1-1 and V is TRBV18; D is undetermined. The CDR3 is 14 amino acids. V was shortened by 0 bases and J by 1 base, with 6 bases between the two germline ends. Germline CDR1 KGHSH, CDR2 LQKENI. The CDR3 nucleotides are TGTGCCAGCTCACCACCGACGGGGAACACTGAAGCTTTCTTT. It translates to CASSPPTGNTEAFF.

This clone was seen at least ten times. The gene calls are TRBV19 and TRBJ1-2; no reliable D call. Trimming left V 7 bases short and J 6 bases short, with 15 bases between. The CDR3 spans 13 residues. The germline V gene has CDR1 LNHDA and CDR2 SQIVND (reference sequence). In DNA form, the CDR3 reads TGTGCCAGTATAAGAGACGACTACGATGGCTACACCTTC. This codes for CASIRDDYDGYTF.

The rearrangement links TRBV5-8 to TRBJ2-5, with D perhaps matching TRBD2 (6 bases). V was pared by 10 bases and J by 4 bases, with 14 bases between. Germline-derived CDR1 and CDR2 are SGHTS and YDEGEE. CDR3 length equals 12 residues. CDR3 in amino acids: CACRRRGETQYF. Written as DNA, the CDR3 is TGTGCCTGCCGCAGGAGGGGAGAGACCCAGTACTTC.

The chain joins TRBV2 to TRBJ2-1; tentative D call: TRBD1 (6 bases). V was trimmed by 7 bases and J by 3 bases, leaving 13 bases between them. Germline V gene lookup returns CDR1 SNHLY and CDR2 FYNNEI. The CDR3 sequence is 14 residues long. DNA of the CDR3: TGTGCCAGCATTCCCCGGGACAACTACAATGAGCAGTTCTTC. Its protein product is CASIPRDNYNEQFF.

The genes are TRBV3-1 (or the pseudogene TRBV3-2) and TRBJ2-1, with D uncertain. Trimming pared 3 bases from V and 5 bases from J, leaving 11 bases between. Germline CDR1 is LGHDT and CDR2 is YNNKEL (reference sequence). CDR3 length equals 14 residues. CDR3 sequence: CASSQSHSDNEQFF. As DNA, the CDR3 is TGTGCCAGCAGCCAGTCCCACAGTGACAATGAGCAGTTCTTC.

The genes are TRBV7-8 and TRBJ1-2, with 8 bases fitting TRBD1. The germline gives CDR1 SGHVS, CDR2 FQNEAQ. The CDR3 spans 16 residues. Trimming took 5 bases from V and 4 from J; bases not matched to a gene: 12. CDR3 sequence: CASSPRVSGGLYGYTF. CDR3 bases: TGTGCCAGCAGCCCTAGAGTTTCAGGGGGCCTCTATGGCTACACCTTC.

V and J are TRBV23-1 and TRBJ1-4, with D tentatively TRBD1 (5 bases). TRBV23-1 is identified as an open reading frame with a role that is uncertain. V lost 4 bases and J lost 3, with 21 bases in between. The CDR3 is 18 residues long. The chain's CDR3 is CASSRCLARVKANEKLFF. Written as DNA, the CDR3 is TGCGCCAGCAGTCGGTGTTTGGCCAGGGTCAAGGCTAATGAAAAACTGTTTTTT.

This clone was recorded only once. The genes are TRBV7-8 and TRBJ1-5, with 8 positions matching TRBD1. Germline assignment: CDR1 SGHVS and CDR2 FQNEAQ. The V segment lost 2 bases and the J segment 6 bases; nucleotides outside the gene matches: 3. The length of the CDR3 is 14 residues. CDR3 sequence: CASSLQGASQPQHF. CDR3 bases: TGTGCCAGCAGCTTACAGGGGGCGTCTCAGCCCCAGCATTTT.

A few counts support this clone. The CDR3 here is CASSVVDTGHYGYTF. The CDR3 DNA reads TGTGCCAGCAGCGTAGTGGACACCGGTCACTATGGCTACACCTTC. The rearrangement uses TRBV9 and TRBJ1-2, with D possibly being TRBD1 (5 bases). Germline V gives CDR1 SGDLS, CDR2 YYNGEE. The V and J ends lost 0 bases and 3 bases respectively, with 12 bases between them. This CDR3 comprises 15 residues.

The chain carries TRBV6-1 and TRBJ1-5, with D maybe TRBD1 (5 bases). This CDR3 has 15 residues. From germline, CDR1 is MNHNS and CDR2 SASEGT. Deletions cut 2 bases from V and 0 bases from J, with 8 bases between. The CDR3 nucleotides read TGTGCCAGCAGTGAACAGACAGATAGCAATCAGCCCCAGCATTTT. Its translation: CASSEQTDSNQPQHF.

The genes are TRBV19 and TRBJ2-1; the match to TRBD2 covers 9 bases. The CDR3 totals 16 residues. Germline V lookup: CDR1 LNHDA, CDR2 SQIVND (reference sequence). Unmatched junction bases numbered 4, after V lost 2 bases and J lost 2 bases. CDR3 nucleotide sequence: TGTGCCAGTAGTATATCTCCTAGCGGGACCTACAATGAGCAGTTCTTC. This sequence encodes CASSISPSGTYNEQFF.

This CDR3 reads CASSHPSGGLSYEQYF. CDR3 in DNA: TGCGCCAGCAGTCACCCCTCAGGGGGGCTCTCCTACGAGCAGTACTTC. V usage is TRBV10-2 and J usage is TRBJ2-7; possibly TRBD1 for D (7 bases). Between the trimmed V and J ends, which lost 5 bases and 0 bases, there was a span of 17 bases. The CDR3 runs 16 residues. Germline CDR1 is WSHSY and CDR2 is SAAADI.

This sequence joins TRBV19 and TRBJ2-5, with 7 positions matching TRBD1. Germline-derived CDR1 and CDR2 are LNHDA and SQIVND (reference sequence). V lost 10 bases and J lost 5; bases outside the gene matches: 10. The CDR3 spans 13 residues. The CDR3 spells CATSVDRAETQYF. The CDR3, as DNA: TGTGCCACTTCAGTCGACAGGGCGGAGACCCAGTACTTC. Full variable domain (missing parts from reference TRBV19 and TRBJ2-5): DGGITQSPKYLFRKEGQNVTLSCEQNLNHDAMYWYRQDPGQGLRLIYYSQIVNDFQKGDIAEGYSVSREKKESFPLTVTSAQKNPTAFYLCATSVDRAETQYFGPGTRLLVL.

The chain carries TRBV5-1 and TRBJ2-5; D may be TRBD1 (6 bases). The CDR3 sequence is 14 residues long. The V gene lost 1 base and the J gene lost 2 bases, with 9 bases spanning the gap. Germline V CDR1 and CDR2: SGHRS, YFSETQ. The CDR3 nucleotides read TGCGCCAGCAGCTTGTTCAGGGGACAAGAGACCCAGTACTTC. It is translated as CASSLFRGQETQYF.

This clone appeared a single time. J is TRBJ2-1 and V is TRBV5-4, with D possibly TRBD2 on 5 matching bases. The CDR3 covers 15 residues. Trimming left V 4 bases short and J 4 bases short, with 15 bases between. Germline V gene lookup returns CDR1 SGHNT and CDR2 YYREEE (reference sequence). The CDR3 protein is CASSTSGRTYNEQFF. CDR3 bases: TGTGCCAGCAGCACCTCTGGACGGACTTACAATGAGCAGTTCTTC.

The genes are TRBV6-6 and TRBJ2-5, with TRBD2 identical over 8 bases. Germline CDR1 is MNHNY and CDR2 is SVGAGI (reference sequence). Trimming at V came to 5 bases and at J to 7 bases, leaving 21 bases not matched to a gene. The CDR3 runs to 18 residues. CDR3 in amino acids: CASSQNTPGLGALGTQYF. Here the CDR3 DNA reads TGTGCCAGCAGTCAGAATACTCCGGGACTAGGGGCGTTAGGGACCCAGTACTTC.

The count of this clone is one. The CDR3 reads CASIRTPNTGELFF. CDR3 DNA sequence: TGTGCCAGCATTCGGACACCCAACACCGGGGAGCTGTTTTTT. The chain links TRBV6-5 to TRBJ2-2, with D perhaps matching TRBD1 (5 bases). Germline V lookup: CDR1 MNHEY, CDR2 SVGAGI. The CDR3 extends over 14 amino acids. The V end was cut by 7 bases, the J end by 2 bases, with 11 bases between.

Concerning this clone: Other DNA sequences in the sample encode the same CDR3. The CDR3 DNA reads TGTGCCAGCAGCTCAGGACTAGCGGCAGATACGCAGTATTTT. It translates to CASSSGLAADTQYF. The rearrangement joins TRBV7-3 to TRBJ2-3; TRBD2 aligns across 10 bases. There are 14 residues in the CDR3. The germline CDR1 and CDR2 sequences are SGHTA and FQGTGA. V trimming: 4 bases; J trimming: 4 bases; junction bases outside the gene matches: 2.

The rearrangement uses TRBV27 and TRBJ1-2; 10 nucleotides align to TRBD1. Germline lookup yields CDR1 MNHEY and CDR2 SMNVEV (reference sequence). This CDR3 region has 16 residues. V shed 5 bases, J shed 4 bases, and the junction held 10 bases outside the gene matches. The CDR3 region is CASSPQPGQGPYGYTF. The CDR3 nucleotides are TGTGCCAGCAGTCCCCAACCGGGACAGGGGCCCTATGGCTACACCTTC.

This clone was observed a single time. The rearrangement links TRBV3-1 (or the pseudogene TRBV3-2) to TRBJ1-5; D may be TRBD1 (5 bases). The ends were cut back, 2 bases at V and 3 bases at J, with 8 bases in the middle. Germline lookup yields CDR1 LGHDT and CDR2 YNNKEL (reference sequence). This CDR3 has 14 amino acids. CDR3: CASSQRRDNQPQHF. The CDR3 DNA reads TGTGCCAGCAGCCAACGCAGGGACAATCAGCCCCAGCATTTT.

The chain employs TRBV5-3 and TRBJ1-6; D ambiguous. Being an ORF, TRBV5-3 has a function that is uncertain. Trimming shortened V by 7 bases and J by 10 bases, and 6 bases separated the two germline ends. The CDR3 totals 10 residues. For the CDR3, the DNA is TGTGCCAGAGGGAGATCACCCCTCCACTTT. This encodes CARGRSPLHF.

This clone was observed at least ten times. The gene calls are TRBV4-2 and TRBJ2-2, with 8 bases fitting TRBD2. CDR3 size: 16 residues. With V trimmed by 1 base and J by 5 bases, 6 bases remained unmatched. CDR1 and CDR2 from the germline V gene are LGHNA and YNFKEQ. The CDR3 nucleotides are TGTGCCAGCAGCCAAGGATCGGTAGCGGGAACCGGGGAGCTGTTTTTT. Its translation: CASSQGSVAGTGELFF.

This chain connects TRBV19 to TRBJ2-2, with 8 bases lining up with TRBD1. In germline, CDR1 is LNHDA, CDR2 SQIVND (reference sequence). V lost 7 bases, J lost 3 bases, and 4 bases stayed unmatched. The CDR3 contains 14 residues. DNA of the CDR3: TGTGCCAGTAAACTGGACAGGGACACCGGGGAGCTGTTTTTT. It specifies CASKLDRDTGELFF.

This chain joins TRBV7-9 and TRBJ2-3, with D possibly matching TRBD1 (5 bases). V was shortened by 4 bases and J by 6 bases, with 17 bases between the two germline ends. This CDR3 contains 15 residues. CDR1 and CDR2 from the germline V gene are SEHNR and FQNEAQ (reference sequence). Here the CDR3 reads CASSSHRRETDTQYF. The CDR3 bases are TGTGCCAGCAGCTCCCACAGGAGAGAGACGGATACGCAGTATTTT.

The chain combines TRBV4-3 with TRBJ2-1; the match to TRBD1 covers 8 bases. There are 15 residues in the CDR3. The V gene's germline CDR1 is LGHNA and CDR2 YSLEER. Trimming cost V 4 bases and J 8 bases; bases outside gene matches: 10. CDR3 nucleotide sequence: TGCGCCAGCAGCCCCTACTCGGACAGGGACGATGAGCAGTTCTTC. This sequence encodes CASSPYSDRDDEQFF.